Below are 7 T cell receptor beta chains sequenced from a single sample in a study of control samples from healthy donors and cancer patients. TCRdb keeps only in-frame clones here, not all; method: immunoSEQ multiplex PCR. The sample records about 69,000 clones, around 90% being singletons. Sequencing was performed on PBMCs. The receptors here all came from a man in his fifties or sixties with colorectal cancer.

CDR3 DNA sequence: TGTGCCAGCAGCGCCAGACTAGAAGCGCAGGGGCAGTTCTTC. Residues: CASSARLEAQGQFF. The chain joins TRBV9 to TRBJ2-1; D perhaps matches TRBD2 (6 bases). This CDR3 is built from 14 residues. V lost 3 bases and J 12 bases, leaving 19 bases between the germline ends. Germline lookup yields CDR1 SGDLS and CDR2 YYNGEE.

The rearrangement links TRBV6-2 or TRBV6-3 to TRBJ2-7; D possibly corresponds to TRBD2 (5 bases). The CDR3 runs 17 residues. With 2 bases removed from V and 0 bases from J, the gap between germline ends came to 17 bases. CDR1 MNHEY and CDR2 SVGEGT come from the germline V gene. In nucleotides, the CDR3 is TGTGCCAGCAGTTACCCGAAGGAGAGGGTAAGCTCCTACGAGCAGTACTTC. Translation: CASSYPKERVSSYEQYF.

In this sample, this clone turned up once. A much larger clone differs from this one at a single base, so this may be a read error. The J gene is TRBJ1-6, the V gene TRBV18; D is ambiguous. From germline, CDR1 is KGHSH and CDR2 LQKENI. This CDR3 spans 15 amino acids. The V end was cut by 1 base, the J end by 0 bases, with 4 bases between. CDR3 bases: TGTGCCAGCTCACCACAGGACTCCTATAATTCACCCCTCCACTTT. Its protein is CASSPQDSYNSPLHF.

This chain links TRBV5-6 with TRBJ2-5; D uncertain. In germline, CDR1 is SGHDT, CDR2 YYEEEE. V was shortened by 1 base and J by 4 bases, with 8 bases between the two germline ends. This CDR3 region has 13 residues. In DNA, the CDR3 is TGTGCCAGCAGCTTGAGGGAAGGAGAGACCCAGTACTTC. It specifies CASSLREGETQYF.

V and J are TRBV12-3 or TRBV12-4 and TRBJ1-6; D is uncertain. The CDR3 runs 13 residues. With 2 bases removed from V and 10 bases from J, the gap between germline ends came to 9 bases. The CDR3 region is CASSLKGGSPLHF. CDR3 sequence (DNA): TGTGCCAGCAGTTTAAAGGGCGGGTCACCCCTCCACTTT.

The chain links TRBV11-2 to TRBJ1-5; D is unclear. The CDR3 spans 13 residues. Germline CDR1 is SGHAT and CDR2 is FQNNGV. V lost 2 bases and J 2 bases, leaving 4 bases between the germline ends. CDR3 in DNA: TGTGCCAGCAGCTTATCCGGCAATCAGCCCCAGCATTTT. Its translation: CASSLSGNQPQHF.

Concerning this clone: One base away lies a much larger clone, so this may be a sequencing read error. This chain connects TRBV27 to TRBJ2-7, with D uncertain. This CDR3 region has 11 residues. The germline V gene has CDR1 MNHEY and CDR2 SMNVEV (reference sequence). V lost 6 bases and J 4 bases, leaving 7 bases between the germline ends. The CDR3 DNA reads TGTGCCAGCAGCCAAGGGTACGAGCAGTACTTC. Amino acids: CASSQGYEQYF.